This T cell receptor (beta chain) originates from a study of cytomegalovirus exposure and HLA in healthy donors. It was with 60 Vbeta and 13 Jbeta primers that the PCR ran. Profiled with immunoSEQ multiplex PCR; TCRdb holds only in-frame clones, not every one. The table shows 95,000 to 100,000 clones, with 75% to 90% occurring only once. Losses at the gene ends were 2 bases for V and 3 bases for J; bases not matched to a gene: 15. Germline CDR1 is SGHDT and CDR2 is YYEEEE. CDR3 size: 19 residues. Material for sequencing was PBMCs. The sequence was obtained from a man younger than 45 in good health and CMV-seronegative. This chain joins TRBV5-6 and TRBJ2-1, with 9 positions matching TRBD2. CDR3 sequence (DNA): TGTGCCAGCAGCTTCAAAAGTAGCGGGGGCTCCCTTTTCTACAATGAGCAGTTCTTC. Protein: CASSFKSSGGSLFYNEQFF.